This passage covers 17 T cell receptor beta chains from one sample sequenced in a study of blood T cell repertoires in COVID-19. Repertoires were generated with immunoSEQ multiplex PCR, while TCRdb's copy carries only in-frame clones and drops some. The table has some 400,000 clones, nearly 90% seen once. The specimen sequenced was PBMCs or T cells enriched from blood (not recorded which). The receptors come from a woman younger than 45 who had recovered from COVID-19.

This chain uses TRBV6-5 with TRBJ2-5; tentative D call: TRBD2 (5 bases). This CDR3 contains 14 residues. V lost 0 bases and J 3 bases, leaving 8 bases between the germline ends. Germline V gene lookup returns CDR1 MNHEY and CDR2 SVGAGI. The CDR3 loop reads CASSYSRAEETQYF. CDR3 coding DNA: TGTGCCAGCAGTTACTCGCGAGCGGAAGAGACCCAGTACTTC.

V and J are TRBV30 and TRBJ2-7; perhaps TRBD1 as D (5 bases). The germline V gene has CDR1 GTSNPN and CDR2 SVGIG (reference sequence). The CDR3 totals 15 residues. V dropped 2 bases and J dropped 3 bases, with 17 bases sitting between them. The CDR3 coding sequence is TGTGCCTGGAGTCTCCAGGGAATCCCGTACTACGAGCAGTACTTC. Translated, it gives CAWSLQGIPYYEQYF.

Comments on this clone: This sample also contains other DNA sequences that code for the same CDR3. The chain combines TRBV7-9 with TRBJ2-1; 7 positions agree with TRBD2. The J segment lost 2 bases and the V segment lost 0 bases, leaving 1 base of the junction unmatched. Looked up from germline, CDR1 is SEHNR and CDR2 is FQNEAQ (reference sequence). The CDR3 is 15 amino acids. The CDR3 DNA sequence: TGTGCCAGCAGCTTAGCCGGGGGGACCTACAATGAGCAGTTCTTC. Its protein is CASSLAGGTYNEQFF.

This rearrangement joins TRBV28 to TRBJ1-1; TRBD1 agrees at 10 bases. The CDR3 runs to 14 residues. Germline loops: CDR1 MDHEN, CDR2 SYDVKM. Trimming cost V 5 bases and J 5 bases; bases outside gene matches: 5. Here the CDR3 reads CASSRQGARTEAFF. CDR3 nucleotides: TGTGCCAGCAGTCGACAGGGGGCGAGGACTGAAGCTTTCTTT.

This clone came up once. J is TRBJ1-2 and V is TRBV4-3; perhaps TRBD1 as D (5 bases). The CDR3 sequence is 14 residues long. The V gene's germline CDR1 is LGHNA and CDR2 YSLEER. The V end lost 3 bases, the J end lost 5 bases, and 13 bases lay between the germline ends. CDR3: CASSQADRRYGYTF. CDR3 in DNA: TGCGCCAGCAGCCAGGCCGACAGAAGATATGGCTACACCTTC.

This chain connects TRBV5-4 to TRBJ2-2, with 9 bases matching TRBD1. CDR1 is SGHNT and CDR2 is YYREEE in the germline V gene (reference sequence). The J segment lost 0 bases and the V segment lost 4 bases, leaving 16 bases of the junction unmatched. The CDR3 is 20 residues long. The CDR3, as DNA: TGTGCCAGCAGCGGGGGGGGACAGGGTATAGGAGTAGCGAACACCGGGGAGCTGTTTTTT. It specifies CASSGGGQGIGVANTGELFF. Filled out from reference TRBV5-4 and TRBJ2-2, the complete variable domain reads ETGVTQSPTHLIKTRGQQVTLRCSSQSGHNTVSWYQQALGQGPQFIFQYYREEENGRGNFPPRFSGLQFPNYSSELNVNALELDDSALYLCASSGGGQGIGVANTGELFFGEGSRLTVL.

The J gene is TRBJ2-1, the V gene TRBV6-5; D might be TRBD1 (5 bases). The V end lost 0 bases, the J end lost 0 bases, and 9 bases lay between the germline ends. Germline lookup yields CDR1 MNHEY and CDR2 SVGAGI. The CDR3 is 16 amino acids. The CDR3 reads CASSYSQGYSYNEQFF. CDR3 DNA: TGTGCCAGCAGTTACTCGCAGGGATACTCCTACAATGAGCAGTTCTTC.

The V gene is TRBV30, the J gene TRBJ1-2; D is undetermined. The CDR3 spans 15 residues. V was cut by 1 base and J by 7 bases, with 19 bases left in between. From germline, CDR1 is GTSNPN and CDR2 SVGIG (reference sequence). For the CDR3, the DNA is TGTGCCTGGAGTGAGTTATTATGGGAGAGCAGTGGCTACACCTTC. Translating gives CAWSELLWESSGYTF.

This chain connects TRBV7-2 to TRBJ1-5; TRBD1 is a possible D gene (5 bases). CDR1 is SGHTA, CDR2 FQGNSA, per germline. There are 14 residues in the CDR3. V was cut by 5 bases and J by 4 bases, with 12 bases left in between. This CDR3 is CASSTRTLNQPQHF. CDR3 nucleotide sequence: TGTGCCAGCAGCACCCGGACACTGAATCAGCCCCAGCATTTT. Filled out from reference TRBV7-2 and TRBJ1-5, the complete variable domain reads GAGVSQSPSNKVTEKGKDVELRCDPISGHTALYWYRQSLGQGLEFLIYFQGNSAPDKSGLPSDRFSAERTGGSVSTLTIQRTQQEDSAVYLCASSTRTLNQPQHFGDGTRLSIL.

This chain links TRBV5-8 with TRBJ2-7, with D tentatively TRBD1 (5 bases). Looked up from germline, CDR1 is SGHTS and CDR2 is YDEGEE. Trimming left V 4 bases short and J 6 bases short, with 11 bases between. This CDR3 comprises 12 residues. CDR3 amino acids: CASSPHRGEQYF. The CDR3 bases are TGTGCCAGCAGCCCCCATAGGGGCGAGCAGTACTTC.

The CDR3: CAWGGRTGQKLFF. CDR3 bases: TGTGCCTGGGGGGGACGGACAGGGCAGAAACTGTTTTTT. The chain recombines TRBV30 with TRBJ1-4; 8 bases line up with TRBD1. J lost 11 bases, V lost 5 bases, and 10 bases had no gene match. From germline, CDR1 is GTSNPN and CDR2 SVGIG (reference sequence). This CDR3 contains 13 residues.

CDR3: CASSRVSGSRGEQFF. The CDR3 DNA sequence: TGTGCCAGTAGTAGGGTCAGCGGGAGTCGGGGTGAGCAGTTCTTC. The chain is built from TRBV19 and TRBJ2-1; TRBD2 aligns across 8 bases. V trimming: 4 bases; J trimming: 9 bases; junction bases outside the gene matches: 11. The CDR3 is 15 amino acids. The V gene's germline CDR1 is LNHDA and CDR2 SQIVND (reference sequence).

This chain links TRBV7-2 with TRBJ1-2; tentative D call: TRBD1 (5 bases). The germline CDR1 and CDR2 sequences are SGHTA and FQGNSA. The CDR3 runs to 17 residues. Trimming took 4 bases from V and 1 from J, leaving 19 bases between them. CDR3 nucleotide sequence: TGTGCCAGCAGCTCCGCCCACCGCGGGACCCGTAACTATGGCTACACCTTC. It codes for CASSSAHRGTRNYGYTF.

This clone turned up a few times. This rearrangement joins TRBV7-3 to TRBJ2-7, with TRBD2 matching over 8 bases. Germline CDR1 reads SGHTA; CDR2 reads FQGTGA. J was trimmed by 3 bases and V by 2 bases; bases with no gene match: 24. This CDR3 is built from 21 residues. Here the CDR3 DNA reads TGTGCCAGCAGCTTATGGACAATAGCGGGATCCTCATCTTCCACTGGCTACGAGCAGTACTTC. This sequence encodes CASSLWTIAGSSSSTGYEQYF.

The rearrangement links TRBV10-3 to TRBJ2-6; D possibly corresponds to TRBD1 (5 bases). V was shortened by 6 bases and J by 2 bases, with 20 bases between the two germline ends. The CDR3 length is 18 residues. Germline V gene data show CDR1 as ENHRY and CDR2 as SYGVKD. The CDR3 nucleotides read TGTGCCATCAGAACGACACCCGTCGACAGCCCTGGGGCCAACGTCCTGACTTTC. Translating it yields CAIRTTPVDSPGANVLTF.

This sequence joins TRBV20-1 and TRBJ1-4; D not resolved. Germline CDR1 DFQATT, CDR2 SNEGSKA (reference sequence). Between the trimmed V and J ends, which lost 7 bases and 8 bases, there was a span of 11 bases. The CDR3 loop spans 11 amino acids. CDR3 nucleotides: TGCAGTGTTCTAACCGGGGAAAAACTGTTTTTT. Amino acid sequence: CSVLTGEKLFF.

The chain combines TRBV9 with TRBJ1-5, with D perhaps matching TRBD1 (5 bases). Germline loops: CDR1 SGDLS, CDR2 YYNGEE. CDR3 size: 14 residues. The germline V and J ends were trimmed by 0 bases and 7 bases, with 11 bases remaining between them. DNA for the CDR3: TGTGCCAGCAGCGTAGGGGCAGGGCGGCAGCCCCAGCATTTT. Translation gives CASSVGAGRQPQHF.